Here is one T cell receptor beta chain with its context. What it binds is not known. The record originates from a study of cytotoxic CD8 clonotypes in ibrutinib-treated CLL. At the level of the study: IGHV unmutated fewer than 18; relapsed/refractory 11; treatment-naive over 14. Study findings and constraints: Clonality rose at ibrutinib response and fell back toward baseline at progression. Clonality at baseline surpassed age-matched healthy donors and tracked circulating CD8+ T-cell counts.

The intended depth for sequencing was 1 in 200,000 to 1 in 1 million T cells. Here immunoSEQ multiplex PCR was the method, and the copy in TCRdb shows in-frame clones only, minus some. Among approximately 84,000 clones, about 85% were seen once, and the ten largest hold about 4.8%. Looked up from germline, CDR1 is MDHEN and CDR2 is SYDVKM. The CDR3 loop spans 14 amino acids. The rearrangement joins TRBV28 to TRBJ2-6; D gene ambiguous. The source was PBMCs, collected after 12 months of ibrutinib treatment. The receptor was derived from a human donor with chronic lymphocytic leukemia. The CDR3 sequence is CASIQESGANVLTF. The CDR3 DNA follows: TGTGCTTCCATTCAGGAGTCTGGGGCCAACGTCCTGACTTTC.